This entry features one T cell receptor (beta chain) sequence. Profiled with immunoSEQ multiplex PCR; TCRdb holds only in-frame clones, not every one. The sample yields around 93,000 clones, approximately 94% seen once. Germline CDR1 SGDLS, CDR2 YYNGEE. The length of the CDR3 is 14 residues. V was pared by 4 bases and J by 3 bases, with 13 bases between. This sample is drawn from a study of technical replicates of blood from several donors. The rearrangement joins TRBV9 to TRBJ1-1; perhaps TRBD1 as D (5 bases). What was sequenced was T cells isolated from PBMCs. The TCR sequence derives from a human donor in good health. The CDR3 DNA sequence: TGTGCCAGCAGCACGCGGGGGGAGGACACTGAAGCTTTCTTT. Encoded protein: CASSTRGEDTEAFF.